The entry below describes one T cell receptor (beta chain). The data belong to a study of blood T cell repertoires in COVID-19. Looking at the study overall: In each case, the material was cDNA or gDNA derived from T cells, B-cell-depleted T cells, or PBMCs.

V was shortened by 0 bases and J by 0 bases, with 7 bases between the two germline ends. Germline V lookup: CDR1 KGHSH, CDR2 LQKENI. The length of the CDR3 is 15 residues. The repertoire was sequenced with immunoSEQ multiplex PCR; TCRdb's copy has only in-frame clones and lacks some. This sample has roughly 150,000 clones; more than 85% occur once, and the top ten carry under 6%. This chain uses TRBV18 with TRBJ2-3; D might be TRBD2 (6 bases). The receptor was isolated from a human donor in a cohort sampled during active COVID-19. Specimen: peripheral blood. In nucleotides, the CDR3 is TGTGCCAGCTCACCACCCGGGACTAGCACAGATACGCAGTATTTT. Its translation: CASSPPGTSTDTQYF.